Sequencing of this T cell receptor (beta chain) was carried out in a study of cytomegalovirus exposure and HLA in healthy donors. The CDR3 runs to 13 residues. Germline V gene data show CDR1 as GTSNPN and CDR2 as SVGIG (reference sequence). Between the trimmed V and J ends, which lost 3 bases and 10 bases, there was a span of 13 bases. The PCR contained 60 Vbeta and 13 Jbeta primers. Assay used: immunoSEQ multiplex PCR; TCRdb lists only in-frame clones, some missing. The table lists 100,000 or so clones, around 80% of them singletons, with roughly 6% in the top ten. Sequenced sample: PBMCs. This receptor was identified in a male donor in good health and CMV-seronegative. The chain links TRBV30 to TRBJ1-6; a possible D gene is TRBD1 (5 bases). DNA of the CDR3: TGTGCCTGGAGGGGGCCAGGGAACTCACCCCTCCACTTT. Translation gives CAWRGPGNSPLHF.